Each of the 21 T cell receptor beta chains below was sequenced from the same sample in a study of cytomegalovirus exposure and HLA in healthy donors (dated by TCRdb to 2016 to 2017). The library came from the immunoSEQ multiplex PCR assay. TCRdb holds this immuneACCESS table with in-frame rearrangements only. Some clones are missing; in checked studies, unresolved V genes explain under half, and the rest has no known cause. For this sample the table gives 150,000 to 200,000 clones, of which roughly 88% were detected only once. The top ten constitute roughly 1.6% of the sample. What was sequenced was PBMCs. All receptors derive from a woman aged 18-30 years in good health and CMV-seronegative.

The genes are TRBV5-6 and TRBJ2-1, with 7 nucleotides matching TRBD2. The J segment lost 4 bases and the V segment lost 7 bases, leaving 8 bases of the junction unmatched. The CDR3 has 14 residues. Per the germline V gene, CDR1 is SGHDT and CDR2 is YYEEEE. CDR3 residues: CASHGAGLYNEQFF. As DNA, the CDR3 is TGTGCCAGCCACGGAGCGGGACTTTACAATGAGCAGTTCTTC.

V gene TRBV2 combines with J gene TRBJ1-1, with 12 bases matching TRBD1. From germline, CDR1 is SNHLY and CDR2 FYNNEI. This CDR3 contains 14 residues. With 6 bases clipped from V and 5 bases from J, the junction kept 4 bases outside the gene matches. The CDR3: CASRWDRGRTEAFF. The CDR3 region has the DNA TGTGCCAGCAGATGGGACAGGGGGCGAACTGAAGCTTTCTTT. Drawing the rest from reference TRBV2 and TRBJ1-1, the complete variable domain is EPEVTQTPSHQVTQMGQEVILRCVPISNHLYFYWYRQILGQKVEFLVSFYNNEISEKSEIFDDQFSVERPDGSNFTLKIRSTKLEDSAMYFCASRWDRGRTEAFFGQGTRLTVV.

The chain carries TRBV2 and TRBJ2-5, with a tentative D call TRBD2 (6 bases). The CDR3 loop spans 16 amino acids. The V gene's germline CDR1 is SNHLY and CDR2 FYNNEI. V gave up 3 bases and J gave up 4 bases, with 18 bases separating them. This CDR3 reads CASSDHPLGGRETQYF. The DNA of the CDR3 is TGTGCCAGCAGTGACCACCCCCTGGGGGGTCGAGAGACCCAGTACTTC. Filled out from reference TRBV2 and TRBJ2-5, the complete variable domain reads EPEVTQTPSHQVTQMGQEVILRCVPISNHLYFYWYRQILGQKVEFLVSFYNNEISEKSEIFDDQFSVERPDGSNFTLKIRSTKLEDSAMYFCASSDHPLGGRETQYFGPGTRLLVL.

This clone has a single count. The rearrangement joins TRBV5-1 to TRBJ1-3; a possible D gene is TRBD1 (6 bases). With 0 bases removed from V and 2 bases from J, the gap between germline ends came to 9 bases. Germline V gives CDR1 SGHRS, CDR2 YFSETQ. The CDR3 loop spans 15 amino acids. As DNA, the CDR3 is TGCGCCAGCAGCTTGGAAGGGGGAACTGGAAACACCATATATTTT. Protein: CASSLEGGTGNTIYF. Filled out from reference TRBV5-1 and TRBJ1-3, the complete variable domain reads KAGVTQTPRYLIKTRGQQVTLSCSPISGHRSVSWYQQTPGQGLQFLFEYFSETQRNKGNFPGRFSGRQFSNSRSEMNVSTLELGDSALYLCASSLEGGTGNTIYFGEGSWLTVV.

This chain uses TRBV6-1 with TRBJ2-2, with 8 bases fitting TRBD2. J gave up 5 bases and V 7 bases, and 6 bases lay outside the gene matches. This CDR3 contains 14 residues. Per germline, CDR1 MNHNS and CDR2 SASEGT. Written as DNA, the CDR3 is TGTGCCAGCACCCGGGGGGGGCTAACCGGGGAGCTGTTTTTT. As protein: CASTRGGLTGELFF.

The rearrangement uses TRBV30 and TRBJ1-2, with 9 nucleotides matching TRBD1. This CDR3 region has 14 residues. The V and J ends lost 2 bases and 8 bases, in that order; junction bases with no gene match: 9. Germline values: CDR1 GTSNPN, CDR2 SVGIG (reference sequence). The chain's CDR3 is CAWSTDRGVIGYTF. The CDR3 DNA is TGTGCCTGGAGTACTGACAGGGGGGTGATCGGCTACACCTTC.

This clone was detected once. The CDR3: CASTRLAGGTDTQYF. CDR3 in DNA: TGTGCCAGCACCCGACTAGCGGGGGGAACAGATACGCAGTATTTT. The chain links TRBV11-2 to TRBJ2-3; 13 bases agree with TRBD2. V gave up 7 bases and J gave up 3 bases; unmatched junction bases: 4. Germline CDR1 reads SGHAT; CDR2 reads FQNNGV. The CDR3 extends over 15 amino acids. The complete variable domain, with remaining parts taken from reference TRBV11-2 and TRBJ2-3, reads EAGVAQSPRYKIIEKRQSVAFWCNPISGHATLYWYQQILGQGPKLLIQFQNNGVVDDSQLPKDRFSAERLKGVDSTLKIQPAKLEDSAVYLCASTRLAGGTDTQYFGPGTRLTVL.

This clone appeared a single time. The chain combines TRBV6-5 with TRBJ2-3; maybe TRBD2 (5 bases). CDR3 length equals 14 residues. Trimming left V 6 bases short and J 6 bases short, with 16 bases between. Germline lookup yields CDR1 MNHEY and CDR2 SVGAGI. The CDR3 nucleotides are TGTGCCAGCAGGCACGAGGCGTCGGGGGATACGCAGTATTTT. It encodes CASRHEASGDTQYF.

This chain uses TRBV27 with TRBJ2-1; TRBD1 might be the D (6 bases). Trimming stripped 6 bases from V and 7 bases from J, with 16 bases between. The CDR3 contains 14 residues. CDR1 is MNHEY and CDR2 is SMNVEV in the germline V gene (reference sequence). The CDR3 DNA reads TGTGCCAGCAGCCAAAACAGGGATAGGAATGAGCAGTTCTTC. Translating gives CASSQNRDRNEQFF.

In its sample, this clone was seen a few times. In the same sample, other DNA sequences code for this CDR3. The chain links TRBV7-8 to TRBJ2-7; D is undetermined. Looked up from germline, CDR1 is SGHVS and CDR2 is FQNEAQ. Trimming removed 5 bases at V and 0 bases at J, with 5 bases between. The CDR3 length is 12 residues. In DNA, the CDR3 is TGTGCCAGCAGCCCGAGCTCCTACGAGCAGTACTTC. Translated, it gives CASSPSSYEQYF.

The V call is TRBV29-1, the J call TRBJ2-7, with 9 positions matching TRBD2. V lost 3 bases, J lost 8 bases, and 8 bases stayed unmatched. The CDR3 has 13 amino acids. Germline-derived CDR1 and CDR2 are SQVTM and ANQGSEA. Written as DNA, the CDR3 is TGCAGCGTTGAGACTAGCGGAAGAGACAAGCAGTACTTC. Translation gives CSVETSGRDKQYF.

The chain joins TRBV18 to TRBJ1-6; 12 nucleotides line up with TRBD1. V gave up 3 bases and J gave up 8 bases; unmatched junction bases: 11. CDR3 size: 18 residues. CDR1 KGHSH and CDR2 LQKENI come from the germline V gene. CDR3 nucleotides: TGTGCCAGCTCACCGGAAGAGGGGACAGGGGGCTTTGATTCACCCCTCCACTTT. Residues: CASSPEEGTGGFDSPLHF.

This chain connects TRBV19 to TRBJ1-2; D gene ambiguous. There are 11 residues in the CDR3. The germline V and J ends were trimmed by 10 bases and 6 bases, with 12 bases remaining between them. The germline CDR1 and CDR2 sequences are LNHDA and SQIVND (reference sequence). CDR3: CATSRLNGYTF. CDR3 DNA sequence: TGTGCCACCTCGAGACTTAATGGCTACACCTTC.

The V gene is TRBV6-1, the J gene TRBJ2-1, with TRBD1 matching 8 bases. This CDR3 comprises 15 residues. Germline assignment: CDR1 MNHNS and CDR2 SASEGT. Unmatched junction bases numbered 9, after V lost 5 bases and J lost 6 bases. This chain's CDR3 is CASSLYQGASNEQFF. The CDR3 region has the DNA TGTGCCAGCAGTCTTTATCAGGGGGCGAGCAATGAGCAGTTCTTC.

The chain recombines TRBV4-2 with TRBJ1-3, with 10 bases aligning to TRBD1. The germline V gene encodes CDR1 LGHNA and CDR2 YNFKEQ. Trimming at V came to 0 bases and at J to 8 bases, leaving 7 bases not matched to a gene. CDR3 size: 16 residues. CDR3 amino acids: CASSQEWRTGGHTIYF. As DNA, the CDR3 is TGTGCCAGCAGCCAAGAGTGGAGGACAGGGGGGCACACCATATATTTT.

The V gene is TRBV5-6, the J gene TRBJ1-1; D call uncertain. Trimming removed 0 bases at V and 7 bases at J, with 19 bases between. This CDR3 spans 16 amino acids. CDR1 is SGHDT, CDR2 YYEEEE, per germline. The CDR3 DNA reads TGTGCCAGCAGCTTGGCCACTACCCTCTTCAAGGATGAAGCTTTCTTT. Translation gives CASSLATTLFKDEAFF.

CDR3 protein: CASSELTGGDGYTF. The CDR3 region has the DNA TGTGCCAGCAGCGAATTGACAGGGGGTGATGGCTACACCTTC. The chain carries TRBV2 and TRBJ1-2; TRBD1 agrees at 9 bases. CDR1 and CDR2 (germline): SNHLY, FYNNEI. The CDR3 spans 14 residues. The ends lost 6 bases at V and 6 bases at J; junction bases unmatched: 8.

The chain employs TRBV5-1 and TRBJ2-5; the match to TRBD2 covers 8 bases. Germline lookup yields CDR1 SGHRS and CDR2 YFSETQ. The CDR3 is made up of 15 amino acids. V shed 5 bases and J 3 bases; nucleotides not matched to a gene: 9. Written as DNA, the CDR3 is TGCGCCAGCAGGGGGGCTAGCGGGCCCGAAGAGACCCAGTACTTC. This codes for CASRGASGPEETQYF.

The chain employs TRBV4-1 and TRBJ1-6, with D possibly TRBD1 on 6 matching bases. Germline loops: CDR1 MGHRA, CDR2 YSYEKL. Trimming took 4 bases from V and 2 from J, leaving 6 bases between them. This CDR3 has 14 amino acids. CDR3 DNA: TGCGCCAGCAGCCCAGGGGCCTATAATTCACCCCTCCACTTT. This encodes CASSPGAYNSPLHF.

The rearrangement joins TRBV29-1 to TRBJ1-5, with no clear D. Germline V gives CDR1 SQVTM, CDR2 ANQGSEA. The CDR3 contains 14 residues. The V end lost 8 bases, the J end lost 0 bases, and 14 bases lay between the germline ends. The CDR3 here is CSISTGYSNQPQHF. CDR3 DNA: TGCAGCATCTCTACGGGGTATAGCAATCAGCCCCAGCATTTT.

V gene TRBV27 combines with J gene TRBJ2-4, with a weak D call TRBD2 (6 bases). The V end was cut by 11 bases, the J end by 0 bases, with 11 bases between. The germline V gene encodes CDR1 MNHEY and CDR2 SMNVEV (reference sequence). This CDR3 contains 13 residues. CDR3 sequence reads: CASMGLAKNIQYF. The CDR3 nucleotides are TGTGCCTCCATGGGACTAGCCAAAAACATTCAGTACTTC.